This T cell receptor beta chain was captured in a study of T cells in tuberculosis. The overall study: A South African cohort included IGRA-negative adolescents, latently infected IGRA-positive adolescents and adults with active tuberculosis. Study-wide findings and caveats: GEM motif frequencies gave 70% accuracy; the GMM repertoire gave about 90%.

In regard to this clone: Its specificity is not known.

The repertoire was sequenced with immunoSEQ multiplex PCR; TCRdb's copy has only in-frame clones and lacks some. The sample carries 35,000 to 50,000 clones, roughly 94% recorded once. Trimming removed 8 bases from V and 5 bases from J; junction bases left unmatched: 13. The CDR3 covers 16 residues. The germline V gene has CDR1 MNHEY and CDR2 SMNVEV (reference sequence). The V gene is TRBV27, the J gene TRBJ1-1; 11 bases map to TRBD1. The receptor was isolated from a donor aged 10-29 years with latent tuberculosis or without tuberculosis infection. Some clones in this sample may be carry-over from other donors' samples. Sequenced sample: PBMCs. This chain's CDR3 is CASLGMLGTGGTEAFF. CDR3 nucleotides: TGTGCCAGCTTAGGGATGCTCGGGACAGGGGGGACTGAAGCTTTCTTT.